Each of the 14 T cell receptor beta chains below was sequenced from the same sample in a study of shared clonotypes between healthy human individuals. Assay: immunoSEQ multiplex PCR; the TCRdb copy retains only in-frame clones and omits some. This table has some 1,100,000 clones, approximately 78% appearing once. Sequencing was performed on memory CD4+ T cells from PBMCs. Subset in this sample: CD45RA-negative fraction. These receptors all stem from a young man in good health. Some clones in this sample may be carry-over from other donors' samples.

Concerning this clone itself: A single base separates this from a much larger clone, so it may be a read error. The chain couples TRBV28 to TRBJ2-6, with D possibly TRBD1 on 6 matching bases. The CDR3 totals 16 residues. The germline V gene encodes CDR1 MDHEN and CDR2 SYDVKM. Trimming removed 5 bases at V and 0 bases at J, with 11 bases between. The CDR3 DNA is TGTGCCAGCAGTACGACAGGCAACTCTGGGGCCAACGTCCTGACTTTC. Residues: CASSTTGNSGANVLTF.

The sample holds one count of this clone. The chain has TRBV27 and TRBJ2-7; TRBD2 aligns across 14 bases. Germline V gene data show CDR1 as MNHEY and CDR2 as SMNVEV (reference sequence). This CDR3 has 18 amino acids. V gave up 6 bases and J gave up 0 bases; unmatched junction bases: 10. CDR3 nucleotide sequence: TGTGCCAGCAGGCTCGGACTAGCGGGAGGCCCGAGCTCCTACGAGCAGTACTTC. Encoded protein: CASRLGLAGGPSSYEQYF.

The rearrangement joins TRBV7-3 to TRBJ2-5, with unresolved D. In germline, CDR1 is SGHTA, CDR2 FQGTGA. The CDR3 consists of 15 residues. V lost 8 bases, J lost 2 bases, and 18 bases lay in between. CDR3 sequence: CASFYNEKKQETQYF. The CDR3 DNA follows: TGTGCCAGCTTCTACAACGAAAAAAAACAAGAGACCCAGTACTTC.

The V call is TRBV27, the J call TRBJ1-2, with no clear D. Germline V gene data show CDR1 as MNHEY and CDR2 as SMNVEV (reference sequence). This CDR3 region has 13 residues. Trimming left V 3 bases short and J 8 bases short, with 13 bases between. CDR3: CASSFRREGGYTF. The CDR3 nucleotides are TGTGCCAGCAGTTTTCGACGGGAGGGCGGCTACACCTTC.

The chain is built from TRBV7-9 and TRBJ1-1; D not certain. Trimming took 10 bases from V and 6 from J, leaving 24 bases between them. The CDR3 totals 15 residues. Germline CDR1 SEHNR, CDR2 FQNEAQ (reference sequence). The DNA for the CDR3 is TGTGCCACCCCTGGAATAGGGAGGATCGTCGCTGAAGCTTTCTTT. It is translated as CATPGIGRIVAEAFF.

This chain connects TRBV27 to TRBJ1-4, with D possibly matching TRBD1 (6 bases). This CDR3 has 16 residues. The V and J ends lost 4 bases and 3 bases respectively, with 15 bases between them. From germline, CDR1 is MNHEY and CDR2 SMNVEV (reference sequence). CDR3 nucleotides: TGTGCCAGCAGTTCGGGCTTAGGACAGCCTAATGAAAAACTGTTTTTT. Translation gives CASSSGLGQPNEKLFF.

The chain employs TRBV6-1 and TRBJ1-1; 7 positions match TRBD1. This CDR3 spans 13 amino acids. CDR1 and CDR2 from the germline V gene are MNHNS and SASEGT. V shed 7 bases and J 1 base; nucleotides not matched to a gene: 3. The CDR3: CASKRQGNTEAFF. The DNA for the CDR3 is TGTGCCAGCAAAAGACAGGGGAACACTGAAGCTTTCTTT.

The chain employs TRBV2 and TRBJ2-3, with D perhaps given as TRBD1 or TRBD2 (5 bases each). The V gene's germline CDR1 is SNHLY and CDR2 FYNNEI. The CDR3 sequence is 15 residues long. Trimming took 1 base from V and 0 from J, leaving 8 bases between them. CDR3 region: CASSEGGGSTDTQYF. The CDR3 nucleotides are TGTGCCAGCAGTGAAGGGGGCGGGAGCACAGATACGCAGTATTTT.

The rearrangement joins TRBV28 to TRBJ2-1, with 12 nucleotides matching TRBD1. V shed 6 bases and J 8 bases; nucleotides not matched to a gene: 20. This CDR3 spans 19 amino acids. Germline CDR1 reads MDHEN; CDR2 reads SYDVKM. The CDR3 nucleotides read TGTGCCAGCAGGCCGGAGGGACAGGGGGCGGCGGGAGGGGGCCATGAGCAGTTCTTC. It codes for CASRPEGQGAAGGGHEQFF.

This chain joins TRBV6-5 and TRBJ1-5; D perhaps matches TRBD1 (6 bases). The ends were cut back, 5 bases at V and 3 bases at J, with 11 bases in the middle. Germline-derived CDR1 and CDR2 are MNHEY and SVGAGI. The CDR3 is 14 amino acids. The CDR3 reads CASSPDRSNQPQHF. CDR3 nucleotides: TGTGCCAGCAGTCCAGACAGGTCCAATCAGCCCCAGCATTTT.

This clone was picked up a small number of times. Other DNA sequences of this sample code for an identical CDR3. V gene TRBV5-6 combines with J gene TRBJ1-3, with TRBD1 as a possible D gene (5 bases). The V end lost 2 bases, the J end lost 4 bases, and 10 bases lay between the germline ends. The germline CDR1 and CDR2 sequences are SGHDT and YYEEEE. The CDR3 contains 14 residues. The CDR3 protein is CASSLRGAGNTIYF. For the CDR3, the DNA is TGTGCCAGCAGCTTACGAGGGGCGGGAAACACCATATATTTT.

V is TRBV6-1 and J is TRBJ1-1; D unclear. Trimming took off 5 bases at V and 7 bases at J, with 14 bases between the two ends. The CDR3 has 13 residues. CDR1 and CDR2 from the germline V gene are MNHNS and SASEGT. The DNA for the CDR3 is TGTGCCAGCAGTTTGGCCTCAAGGATTGAAGCTTTCTTT. Its protein is CASSLASRIEAFF.

The chain is built from TRBV7-9 and TRBJ2-1; perhaps TRBD2 as D (6 bases). V dropped 5 bases and J dropped 0 bases, with 11 bases sitting between them. The CDR3 extends over 15 amino acids. Germline CDR1 and CDR2: SEHNR and FQNEAQ (reference sequence). The CDR3, as DNA: TGTGCCAGCAGCCCCCGGGGGACCTCCTACAATGAGCAGTTCTTC. Its protein product is CASSPRGTSYNEQFF. Together with reference TRBV7-9 and TRBJ2-1, the CDR3 gives the full variable domain: DTGVSQNPRHKITKRGQNVTFRCDPISEHNRLYWYRQTLGQGPEFLTYFQNEAQLEKSRLLSDRFSAERPKGSFSTLEIQRTEQGDSAMYLCASSPRGTSYNEQFFGPGTRLTVL.

The chain employs TRBV2 and TRBJ1-2; TRBD1 agrees at 8 bases. Germline V lookup: CDR1 SNHLY, CDR2 FYNNEI. J gave up 2 bases and V 4 bases, and 3 bases lay outside the gene matches. CDR3 length: 14 residues. In nucleotides, the CDR3 is TGTGCCAGCAGTGCTTACAGGGGGAACTATGGCTACACCTTC. Translated: CASSAYRGNYGYTF.